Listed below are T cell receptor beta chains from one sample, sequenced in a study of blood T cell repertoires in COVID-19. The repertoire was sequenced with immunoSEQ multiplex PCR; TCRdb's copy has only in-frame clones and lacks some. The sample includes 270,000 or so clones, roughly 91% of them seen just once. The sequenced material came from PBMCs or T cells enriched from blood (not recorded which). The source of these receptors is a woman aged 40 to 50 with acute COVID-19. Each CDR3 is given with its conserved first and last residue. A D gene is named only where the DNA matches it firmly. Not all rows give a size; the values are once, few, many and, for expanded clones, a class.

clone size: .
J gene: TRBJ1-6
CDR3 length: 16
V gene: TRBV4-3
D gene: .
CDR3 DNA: TGCGCCAGCAGCCAAGATACGACAGGTTATAATTCACCCCTCCACTTT
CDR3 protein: CASSQDTTGYNSPLHF

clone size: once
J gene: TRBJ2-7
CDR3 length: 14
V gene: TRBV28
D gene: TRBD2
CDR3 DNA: TGTGCCAGCAGGGGAGCGGGGGGTCAGGGGGAGCAGTACTTC
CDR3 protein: CASRGAGGQGEQYF

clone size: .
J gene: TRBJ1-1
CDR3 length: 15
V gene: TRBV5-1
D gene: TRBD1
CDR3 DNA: TGCGCCAGCAGCTCGGGACAGGGTGTTGACACTGAAGCTTTCTTT
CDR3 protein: CASSSGQGVDTEAFF

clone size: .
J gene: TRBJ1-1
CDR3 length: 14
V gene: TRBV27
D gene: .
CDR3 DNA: TGTGCCAGCAGGGGGGGGCAGGGATACACTGAAGCTTTCTTT
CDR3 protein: CASRGGQGYTEAFF

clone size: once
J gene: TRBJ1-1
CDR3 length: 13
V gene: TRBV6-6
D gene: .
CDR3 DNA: TGTGCCAGCAGCCGGACAGCGAACACTGAAGCTTTCTTT
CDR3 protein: CASSRTANTEAFF

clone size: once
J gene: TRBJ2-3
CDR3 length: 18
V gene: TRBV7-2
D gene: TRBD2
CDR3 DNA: TGTGCCAGCAGCTTAGCAATAGCGGGGGGGCGGGGCACAGATACGCAGTATTTT
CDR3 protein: CASSLAIAGGRGTDTQYF

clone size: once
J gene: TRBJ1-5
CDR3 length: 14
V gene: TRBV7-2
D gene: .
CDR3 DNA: TGTGCCAGCAGACCAGGGGATAGCAATCAGCCCCAGCATTTT
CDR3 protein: CASRPGDSNQPQHF

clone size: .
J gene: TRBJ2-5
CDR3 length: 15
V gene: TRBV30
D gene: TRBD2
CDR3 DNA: TGTGCCTGGATTCACACCGGGACTAAACAAGAGACCCAGTACTTC
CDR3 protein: CAWIHTGTKQETQYF

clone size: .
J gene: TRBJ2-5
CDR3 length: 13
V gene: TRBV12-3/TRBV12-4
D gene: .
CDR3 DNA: TGTGCCAGCAGCCACGGACAGCGAGAGACCCAGTACTTC
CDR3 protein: CASSHGQRETQYF

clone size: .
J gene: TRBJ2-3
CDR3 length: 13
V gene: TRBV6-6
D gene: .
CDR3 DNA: TGTGCCAGTATCCGGGACTTCACAGATACGCAGTATTTT
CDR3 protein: CASIRDFTDTQYF

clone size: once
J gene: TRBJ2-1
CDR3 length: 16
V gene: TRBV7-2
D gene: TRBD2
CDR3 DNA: TGTGCCAGCAGCCCATTTGCGGGAGGGGGCTACAATGAGCAGTTCTTC
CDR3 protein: CASSPFAGGGYNEQFF

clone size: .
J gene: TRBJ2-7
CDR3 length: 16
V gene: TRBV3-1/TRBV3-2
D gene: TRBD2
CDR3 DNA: TGTGCCAGCAGCCCCTTATCTGCGGGAGCACTATACGAGCAGTACTTC
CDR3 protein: CASSPLSAGALYEQYF

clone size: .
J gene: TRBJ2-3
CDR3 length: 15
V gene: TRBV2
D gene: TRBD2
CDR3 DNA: TGTGCCAGCAGTGACTCCCTAGCGGGACAAGATACGCAGTATTTT
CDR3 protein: CASSDSLAGQDTQYF

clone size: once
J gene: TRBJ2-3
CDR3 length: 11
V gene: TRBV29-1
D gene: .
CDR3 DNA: TGCAGCGTTGAAACTAAAGATACGCAGTATTTT
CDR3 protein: CSVETKDTQYF

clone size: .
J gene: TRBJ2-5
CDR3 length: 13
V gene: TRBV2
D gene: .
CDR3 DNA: TGTGCCAGCATGGGTAGCATAGCGGAGACCCAGTACTTC
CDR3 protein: CASMGSIAETQYF

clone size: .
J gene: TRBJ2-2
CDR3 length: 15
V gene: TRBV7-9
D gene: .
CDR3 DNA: TGTGCCAGCAGCGCAGCAGGGCCGAACACCGGGGAGCTGTTTTTT
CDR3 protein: CASSAAGPNTGELFF

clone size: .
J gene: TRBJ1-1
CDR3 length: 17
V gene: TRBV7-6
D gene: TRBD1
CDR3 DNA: TGTGCCAGCAGCTTAGGACCCCGGGACAGGGGTGGTACTGAAGCTTTCTTT
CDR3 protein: CASSLGPRDRGGTEAFF

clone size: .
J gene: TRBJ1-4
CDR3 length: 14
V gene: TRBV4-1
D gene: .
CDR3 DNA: TGCGCCAGCAGCCAAGGACAGTTTTGGGAAAAACTGTTTTTT
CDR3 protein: CASSQGQFWEKLFF

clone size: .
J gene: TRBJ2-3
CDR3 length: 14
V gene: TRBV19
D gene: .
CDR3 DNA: TGTGCCAGTAGTATCCGTTTAACCGGAGATACGCAGTATTTT
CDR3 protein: CASSIRLTGDTQYF

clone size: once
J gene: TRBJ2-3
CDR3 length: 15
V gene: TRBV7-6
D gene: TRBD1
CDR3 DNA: TGTGCCAGCACTCCCGGGACAGGGGGCGCAGATACGCAGTATTTT
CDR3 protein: CASTPGTGGADTQYF

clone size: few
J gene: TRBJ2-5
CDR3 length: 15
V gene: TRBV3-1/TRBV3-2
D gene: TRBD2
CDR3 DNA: TGTGCCAGCAGCCAAGAGTTGGCGGGAGTAGAGACCCAGTACTTC
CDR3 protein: CASSQELAGVETQYF

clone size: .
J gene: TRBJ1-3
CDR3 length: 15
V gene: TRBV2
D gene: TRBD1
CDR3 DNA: TGTGCCAGCAGGAAAACAGGGGGCGCGGGAAACACCATATATTTT
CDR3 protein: CASRKTGGAGNTIYF

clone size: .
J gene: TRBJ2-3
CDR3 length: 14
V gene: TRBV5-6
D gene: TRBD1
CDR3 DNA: TGTGCCAGCAGCTTAGGACAGGGTAAAGATACGCAGTATTTT
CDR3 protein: CASSLGQGKDTQYF

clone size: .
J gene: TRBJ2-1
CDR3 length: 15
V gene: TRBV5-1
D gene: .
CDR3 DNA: TGCGCCAGCAGCCCTAGCGCCCCGTCCTACAATGAGCAGTTCTTC
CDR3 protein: CASSPSAPSYNEQFF

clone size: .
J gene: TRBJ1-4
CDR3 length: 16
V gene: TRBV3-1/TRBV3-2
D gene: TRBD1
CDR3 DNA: TGTGCCAGCAGCCTTCCTCGGACAGGTCGAAATGAAAAACTGTTTTTT
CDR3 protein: CASSLPRTGRNEKLFF

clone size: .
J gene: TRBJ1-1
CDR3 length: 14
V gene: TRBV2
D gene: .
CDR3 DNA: TGTGCCAGCAGTGAGAAACAGACGAACACTGAAGCTTTCTTT
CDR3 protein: CASSEKQTNTEAFF

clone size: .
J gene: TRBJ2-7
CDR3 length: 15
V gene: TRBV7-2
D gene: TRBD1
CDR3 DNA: TGTGCCAGCAGCTTACTAGGGACAGGGTGGGACGAGCAGTACTTC
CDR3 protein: CASSLLGTGWDEQYF

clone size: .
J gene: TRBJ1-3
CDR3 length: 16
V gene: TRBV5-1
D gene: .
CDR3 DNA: TGCGCCAGCAGCTTCCTCGACACCCGCTCTGGAAACACCATATATTTT
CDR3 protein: CASSFLDTRSGNTIYF

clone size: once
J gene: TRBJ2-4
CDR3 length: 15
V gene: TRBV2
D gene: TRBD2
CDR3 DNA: TGTGCCAGCAAAACCTGGGGACTAGGCGGGAACATTCAGTACTTC
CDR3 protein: CASKTWGLGGNIQYF

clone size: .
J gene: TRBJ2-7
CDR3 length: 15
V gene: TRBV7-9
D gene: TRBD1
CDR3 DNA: TGTGCCAGCAGCCCCCGGGGACAGGGACGAGGCGAGCAGTACTTC
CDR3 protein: CASSPRGQGRGEQYF

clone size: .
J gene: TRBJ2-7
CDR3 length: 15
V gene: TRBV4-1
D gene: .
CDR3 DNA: TGCGCCAGCAGCCAACCACGCTCGGGCTCCTACGAGCAGTACTTC
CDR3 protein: CASSQPRSGSYEQYF

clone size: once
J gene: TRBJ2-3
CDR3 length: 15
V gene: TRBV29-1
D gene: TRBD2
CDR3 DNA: TGCAGCGTGGCCCCTAGCGGGGCTCGAACAGATACGCAGTATTTT
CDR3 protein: CSVAPSGARTDTQYF

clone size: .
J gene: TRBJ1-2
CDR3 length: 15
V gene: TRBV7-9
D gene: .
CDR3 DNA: TGTGCCAGCAGCTTTCAGACAGGAGCTAACTATGGCTACACCTTC
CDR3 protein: CASSFQTGANYGYTF

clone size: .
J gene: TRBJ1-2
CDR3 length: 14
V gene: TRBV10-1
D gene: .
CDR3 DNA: TGCGCCAGCAGTGAAGGGGCCCCCAGCTATGGCTACACCTTC
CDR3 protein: CASSEGAPSYGYTF

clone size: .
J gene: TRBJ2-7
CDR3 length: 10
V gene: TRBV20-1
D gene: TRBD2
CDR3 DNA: TGCAGTGCGCGGGAGGGCGAGCAGTACTTC
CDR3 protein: CSAREGEQYF

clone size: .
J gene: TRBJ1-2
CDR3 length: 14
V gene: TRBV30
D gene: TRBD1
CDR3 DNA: TGTGCCTGGAGACAGGGGGCCGGGAACTATGGCTACACCTTC
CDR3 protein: CAWRQGAGNYGYTF